These 2 T cell receptor beta chains came from one sample sequenced in a study of cytomegalovirus exposure and HLA in healthy donors. Primers for the PCR totalled 60 Vbeta and 13 Jbeta. The table came from immunoSEQ multiplex PCR; TCRdb's copy has only in-frame clones and leaves some out. The sample consists of approximately 100,000 clones, 75% to 90% of them appearing once. Sample: PBMCs. The source of these receptors is a middle-aged man in good health and CMV-seropositive.

This chain links TRBV19 with TRBJ1-6, with D perhaps matching TRBD1 (5 bases). CDR1 and CDR2 (germline): LNHDA, SQIVND (reference sequence). This CDR3 region has 20 residues. Trimming removed 4 bases at V and 10 bases at J, with 32 bases between. As DNA, the CDR3 is TGTGCCAGTAGTACAAAACCCCCAGTGTCTTGGGGGGAAAAGGCCTCACCCCTCCACTTT. It encodes CASSTKPPVSWGEKASPLHF. Looking up the rest from reference TRBV19 and TRBJ1-6 gives the full variable domain: DGGITQSPKYLFRKEGQNVTLSCEQNLNHDAMYWYRQDPGQGLRLIYYSQIVNDFQKGDIAEGYSVSREKKESFPLTVTSAQKNPTAFYLCASSTKPPVSWGEKASPLHFGNGTRLTVT.

This chain uses TRBV4-1 with TRBJ2-2; D is perhaps TRBD2 (6 bases). The CDR3 is 16 amino acids. V lost 1 base, J lost 1 base, and 10 bases lay in between. Germline assignment: CDR1 MGHRA and CDR2 YSYEKL. CDR3 sequence reads: CASSQGGGVNTGELFF. DNA for the CDR3: TGCGCCAGCAGCCAAGGGGGCGGGGTGAACACCGGGGAGCTGTTTTTT.